This TCR beta chain was recovered during a study of T cell responses to AZD1222 COVID-19 vaccine. Study-wide results and caveats: Spike-specific TCR breadth and depth both grew after two AZD1222 doses. After the peak T cell response, and only then, were repertoires sampled. White British people made up most donors, females outnumbered males, and clonal diversity was possibly underestimated. Among those given AZD1222, only six were seropositive at baseline.

V was trimmed by 1 base and J by 0 bases, leaving 10 bases between them. In germline, CDR1 is SGHTA, CDR2 FQGNSA. This CDR3 comprises 15 residues. Clones were read by immunoSEQ multiplex PCR, and TCRdb kept only the in-frame ones, dropping some. The sample holds 150,000 to 200,000 clones; just under 95% are singletons and the top ten take about 0.9%. In this sample, this clone turned up a few times. The antigen is undetermined. The receptor was isolated from an adult in good health. Sequencing was performed on peripheral blood, taken on day 0 of AZD1222 vaccination. This chain uses TRBV7-2 with TRBJ2-7; the D is unclear. The CDR3 DNA reads TGTGCCAGCAGCTTAGGTGAGGTTACCTCCTACGAGCAGTACTTC. This gives the protein CASSLGEVTSYEQYF. The variable domain in full, with the rest retrieved from reference TRBV7-2 and TRBJ2-7, is GAGVSQSPSNKVTEKGKDVELRCDPISGHTALYWYRQSLGQGLEFLIYFQGNSAPDKSGLPSDRFSAERTGGSVSTLTIQRTQQEDSAVYLCASSLGEVTSYEQYFGPGTRLTVT.